These 10 T cell receptor beta chains were sequenced from one sample in a study of CD8+ T cells in alopecia areata. Once RNA had been extracted, it was reverse transcribed into cDNA to act as the sequencing template. Libraries were prepared by immunoSEQ multiplex PCR; TCRdb keeps only in-frame clonotypes and omits some of them. The sample contains 150,000 to 200,000 clones, 60% of which appear only once. This sample's treatment: oral pan-JAK inhibitor, 5-10 mg twice daily. Sequencing used CD4+ T cells sorted from blood, obtained at week 24, from a patient treated with tofacitinib. The receptors here all came from a human donor with alopecia areata.

The chain links TRBV27 to TRBJ2-3; D not certain. The CDR3 spans 13 residues. Germline CDR1 MNHEY, CDR2 SMNVEV (reference sequence). V gave up 3 bases and J gave up 8 bases, with 12 bases separating them. The CDR3 bases are TGTGCCAGCAGTTTCAGTAAGAGAGGTACGCAGTATTTT. Residues: CASSFSKRGTQYF.

The chain is built from TRBV2 and TRBJ2-1, with 8 bases lining up with TRBD1. This CDR3 is 13 amino acids long. J gave up 6 bases and V 6 bases, and 4 bases lay outside the gene matches. Per germline, CDR1 SNHLY and CDR2 FYNNEI. CDR3 nucleotide sequence: TGTGCCAGCAGATCCACAGGGGGCAATGAGCAGTTCTTC. Amino acid sequence: CASRSTGGNEQFF. The full variable domain, completed using reference TRBV2 and TRBJ2-1, is EPEVTQTPSHQVTQMGQEVILRCVPISNHLYFYWYRQILGQKVEFLVSFYNNEISEKSEIFDDQFSVERPDGSNFTLKIRSTKLEDSAMYFCASRSTGGNEQFFGPGTRLTVL.

The chain combines TRBV29-1 with TRBJ1-2; weak D call: TRBD1 (6 bases). Per the germline V gene, CDR1 is SQVTM and CDR2 is ANQGSEA. This CDR3 has 12 residues. Trimming took 8 bases from V and 4 from J, leaving 14 bases between them. The CDR3 here is CSIWGAVYGYTF. CDR3 DNA: TGCAGCATCTGGGGGGCAGTCTATGGCTACACCTTC.

V and J are TRBV29-1 and TRBJ2-3; D might be TRBD1 or TRBD2, each matching 5 bases. CDR1 SQVTM and CDR2 ANQGSEA come from the germline V gene. V lost 4 bases and J lost 6, with 14 bases in between. The CDR3 spans 13 residues. The chain's CDR3 is CSVGGPPIDTQYF. The CDR3 DNA reads TGCAGCGTTGGGGGACCCCCCATCGATACGCAGTATTTT.

This clone was counted between two and nine times. The V and J genes are TRBV5-1 and TRBJ1-2; D call uncertain. V gave up 6 bases and J gave up 8 bases, with 14 bases separating them. The CDR3 has 12 amino acids. Germline CDR1 SGHRS, CDR2 YFSETQ. CDR3 nucleotide sequence: TGCGCCAGCAACGACCAGGAGGCCGGCTACACCTTC. It translates to CASNDQEAGYTF.

This chain connects TRBV5-1 to TRBJ1-2, with 7 bases identical to TRBD1. Germline trimming cut 0 bases from V and 7 bases from J; bases unmatched to any gene: 3. Germline V gene sequence: CDR1 SGHRS, CDR2 YFSETQ. The CDR3 is made up of 13 amino acids. The CDR3 reads CASSLGQGAGYTF. In DNA form, the CDR3 reads TGCGCCAGCAGCTTGGGACAGGGTGCTGGCTACACCTTC.

V gene TRBV25-1 combines with J gene TRBJ1-6; 10 bases align to TRBD1. V lost 5 bases, J lost 8 bases, and 12 bases stayed unmatched. The CDR3 contains 17 residues. Germline lookup yields CDR1 MGHDK and CDR2 SYGVNS. The CDR3 loop is CASSKGQGETRDSPLHF. The CDR3 nucleotides read TGTGCCAGCAGTAAAGGACAGGGGGAAACTCGGGATTCACCCCTCCACTTT.

For this clone: At the DNA level, this CDR3 is encoded by other sequences in the same sample as well. The V and J genes are TRBV29-1 and TRBJ1-2; the match to TRBD1 covers 7 bases. J was trimmed by 8 bases and V by 6 bases; bases with no gene match: 3. CDR1 and CDR2 from the germline V gene are SQVTM and ANQGSEA. This CDR3 has 10 amino acids. This chain's CDR3 is CSVDRDGYTF. In DNA form, the CDR3 reads TGCAGCGTCGACAGGGACGGCTACACCTTC.

This clone was seen more than once but under ten times. The V gene is TRBV5-1, the J gene TRBJ2-5, with D possibly TRBD2 on 6 matching bases. Germline V gives CDR1 SGHRS, CDR2 YFSETQ. Trimming took 1 base from V and 2 from J, leaving 12 bases between them. There are 15 residues in the CDR3. The CDR3 DNA follows: TGCGCCAGCAGCTTGACGGTTGGAGGGCAAGAGACCCAGTACTTC. Translating gives CASSLTVGGQETQYF. Supplemented by reference TRBV5-1 and TRBJ2-5, the full variable domain reads KAGVTQTPRYLIKTRGQQVTLSCSPISGHRSVSWYQQTPGQGLQFLFEYFSETQRNKGNFPGRFSGRQFSNSRSEMNVSTLELGDSALYLCASSLTVGGQETQYFGPGTRLLVL.

This clone was observed a few times. The V call is TRBV27, the J call TRBJ2-7, with 9 bases lining up with TRBD1. The ends lost 8 bases at V and 3 bases at J; junction bases unmatched: 8. The CDR3 consists of 14 residues. Germline-derived CDR1 and CDR2 are MNHEY and SMNVEV (reference sequence). The CDR3 DNA reads as TGTGCCAGCGGAAATACAGGGGGCCTCTACGAGCAGTACTTC. It encodes CASGNTGGLYEQYF.